Following are 2 T cell receptor beta chains from one sample sequenced in a study of T cell clusters in autoimmune cytopenias (dated by TCRdb to the late 2010s). TRB amplification used 200 to 250 ng of peripheral blood genomic DNA, some 38,000 genome equivalents, per sample. The sequencer was an Illumina MiSeq. TRB rearrangements were amplified by multiplex PCR using a touch-down protocol with TRB-A and TRB-B primer pools mixed in one tube. The reads were reprocessed in TCRdb, with one entry per CDR3 protein sequence and no accompanying DNA. The sample's table lists a count of over 850 distinct CDR3 sequences. The top ten clones comprise around 93% of the sample. Sequencing was performed on peripheral blood. Source of these receptors: a human donor with an autoimmune cytopenia, with autoimmune hepatitis or in good health (not recorded which).

The V gene is TRBV6-5, the J gene TRBJ2-3. This CDR3 contains 13 residues. Germline V lookup: CDR1 MNHEY, CDR2 SVGAGI. This chain's CDR3 is CASSLSFTDTQYF.

This rearrangement joins TRBV19 to TRBJ2-5; TCRdb's D call of TRBD2 is untestable without DNA. Germline V lookup: CDR1 LNHDA, CDR2 SQIVND (reference sequence). The CDR3 extends over 16 amino acids. The CDR3 spells CASSTGGKGRPETQYF. Together with reference TRBV19 and TRBJ2-5, the CDR3 gives the full variable domain: DGGITQSPKYLFRKEGQNVTLSCEQNLNHDAMYWYRQDPGQGLRLIYYSQIVNDFQKGDIAEGYSVSREKKESFPLTVTSAQKNPTAFYLCASSTGGKGRPETQYFGPGTRLLVL.